Detailed here is one T cell receptor (beta chain). Its antigen remains unknown. The data belong to a study of cytomegalovirus exposure and HLA in healthy donors. Study outcomes and limitations: A likely sequencing artifact accounted for one observed cluster of highly shared sequence variants. In vitro data verified a few CMV-associated chains as specific for CMV antigens. A prior analysis recorded that most TCR beta V segments were productive about 90% or about 30% of the time. TCR beta V- and J-gene trimming was later associated with a missense DCLRE1C variant.

V shed 5 bases, J shed 4 bases, and the junction held 8 bases outside the gene matches. Germline V gives CDR1 SGHTA, CDR2 FQGNSA. This CDR3 spans 15 amino acids. PCR involved 60 Vbeta and 13 Jbeta primers. Generated by immunoSEQ multiplex PCR, the TCRdb table keeps only in-frame clones and is missing some. Of 160,000 or so clones listed, about 80% were seen once; the top ten hold about 6.4%. This receptor was taken from a man aged 35-49 years in good health and CMV-seropositive. J is TRBJ2-3 and V is TRBV7-2; 8 bases are shared with TRBD1. Sequenced material: PBMCs. CDR3 in amino acids: CASSPGQGLADTQYF. In DNA form, the CDR3 reads TGTGCCAGCAGCCCAGGACAGGGTCTCGCAGATACGCAGTATTTT.